This T cell receptor beta chain emerged from a study of cytomegalovirus exposure and HLA in healthy donors. Findings and caveats of the study: Cytomegalovirus association was assigned to about 150 TCR beta chains.

Sequenced by immunoSEQ multiplex PCR; TCRdb stores in-frame clones only, minus some. The data contain about 250,000 clones, more than 75% of them seen just once; the ten biggest clones take up 9.5% to 15%. Concerning this clone: Its specificity is unknown.

Germline V CDR1 and CDR2: LNHDA, SQIVND (reference sequence). Deletions cut 9 bases from V and 4 bases from J, with 18 bases between. The CDR3 consists of 15 residues. This clonotype was sampled from a man younger than 35 in good health and CMV-seropositive. The specimen sequenced was PBMCs. V usage is TRBV19 and J usage is TRBJ2-2, with D perhaps matching TRBD1 (5 bases). The chain's CDR3 is CASKGSGVGTGELFF. The DNA of the CDR3 is TGTGCCAGCAAGGGGTCGGGTGTGGGCACCGGGGAGCTGTTTTTT.